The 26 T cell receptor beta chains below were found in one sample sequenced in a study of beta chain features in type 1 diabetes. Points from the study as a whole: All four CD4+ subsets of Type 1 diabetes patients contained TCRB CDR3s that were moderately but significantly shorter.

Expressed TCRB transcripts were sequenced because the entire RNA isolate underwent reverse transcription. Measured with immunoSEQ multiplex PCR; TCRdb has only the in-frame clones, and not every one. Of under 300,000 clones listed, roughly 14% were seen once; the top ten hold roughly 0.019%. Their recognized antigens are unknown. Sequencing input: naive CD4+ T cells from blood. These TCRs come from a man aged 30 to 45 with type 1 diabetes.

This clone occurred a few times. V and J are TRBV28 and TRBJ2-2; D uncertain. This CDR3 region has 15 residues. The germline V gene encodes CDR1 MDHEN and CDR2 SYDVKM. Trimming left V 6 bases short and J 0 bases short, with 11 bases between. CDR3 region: CASRRGSANTGELFF. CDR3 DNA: TGTGCCAGCAGGAGAGGCTCGGCGAACACCGGGGAGCTGTTTTTT.

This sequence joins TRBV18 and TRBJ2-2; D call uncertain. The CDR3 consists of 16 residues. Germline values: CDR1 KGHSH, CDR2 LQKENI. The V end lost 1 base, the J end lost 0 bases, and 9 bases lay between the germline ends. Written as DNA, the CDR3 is TGTGCCAGCTCACCACAAGAGAGCACGAACACCGGGGAGCTGTTTTTT. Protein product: CASSPQESTNTGELFF.

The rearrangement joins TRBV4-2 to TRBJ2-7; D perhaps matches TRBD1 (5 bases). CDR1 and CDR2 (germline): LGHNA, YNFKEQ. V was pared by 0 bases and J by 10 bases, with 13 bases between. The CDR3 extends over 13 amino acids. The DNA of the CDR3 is TGTGCCAGCAGCCAAGATAGGGGCGTCTATCAGTACTTC. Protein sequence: CASSQDRGVYQYF.

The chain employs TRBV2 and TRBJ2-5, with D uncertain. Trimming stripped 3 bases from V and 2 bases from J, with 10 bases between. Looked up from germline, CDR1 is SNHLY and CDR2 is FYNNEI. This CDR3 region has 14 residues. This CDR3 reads CASSEIALQETQYF. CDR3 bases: TGTGCCAGCAGTGAGATTGCGCTTCAAGAGACCCAGTACTTC.

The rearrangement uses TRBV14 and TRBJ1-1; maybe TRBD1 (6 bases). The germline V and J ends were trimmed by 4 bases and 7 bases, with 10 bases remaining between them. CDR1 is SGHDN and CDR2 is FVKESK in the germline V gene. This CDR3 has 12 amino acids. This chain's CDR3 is CASSLGTLEAFF. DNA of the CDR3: TGTGCCAGCAGCCTTGGGACACTTGAAGCTTTCTTT. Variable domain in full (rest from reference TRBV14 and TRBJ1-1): EAGVTQFPSHSVIEKGQTVTLRCDPISGHDNLYWYRRVMGKEIKFLLHFVKESKQDESGMPNNRFLAERTGGTYSTLKVQPAELEDSGVYFCASSLGTLEAFFGQGTRLTVV.

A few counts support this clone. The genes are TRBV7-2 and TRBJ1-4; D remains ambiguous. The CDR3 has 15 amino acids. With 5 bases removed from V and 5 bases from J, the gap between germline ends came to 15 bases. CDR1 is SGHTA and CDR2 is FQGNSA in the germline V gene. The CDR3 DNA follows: TGTGCCAGCAGCCCCCGCAGCGGTCAGAATGAAAAACTGTTTTTT. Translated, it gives CASSPRSGQNEKLFF.

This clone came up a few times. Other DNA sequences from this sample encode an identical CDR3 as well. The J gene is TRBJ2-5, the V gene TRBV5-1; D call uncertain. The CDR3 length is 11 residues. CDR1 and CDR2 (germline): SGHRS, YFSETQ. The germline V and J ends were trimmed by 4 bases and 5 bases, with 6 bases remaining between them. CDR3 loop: CASSLQETQYF. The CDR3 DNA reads TGCGCCAGCAGCCTCCAGGAGACCCAGTACTTC.

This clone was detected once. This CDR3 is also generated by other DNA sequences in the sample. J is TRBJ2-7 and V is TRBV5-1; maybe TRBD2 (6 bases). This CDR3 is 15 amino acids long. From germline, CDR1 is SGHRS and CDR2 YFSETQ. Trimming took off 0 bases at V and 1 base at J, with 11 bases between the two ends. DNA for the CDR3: TGCGCCAGCAGCTTGGGGGGTAGCGGTTCCTACGAGCAGTACTTC. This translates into CASSLGGSGSYEQYF.

In DNA, the CDR3 is TGTGCCAGCTCATCGACTAGCGGGGAGTACGAGCAGTACTTC. Protein product: CASSSTSGEYEQYF. This chain connects TRBV18 to TRBJ2-7, with 11 bases fitting TRBD2. V trimming: 5 bases; J trimming: 4 bases; junction bases outside the gene matches: 4. CDR3 size: 14 residues. CDR1 and CDR2 from the germline V gene are KGHSH and LQKENI.

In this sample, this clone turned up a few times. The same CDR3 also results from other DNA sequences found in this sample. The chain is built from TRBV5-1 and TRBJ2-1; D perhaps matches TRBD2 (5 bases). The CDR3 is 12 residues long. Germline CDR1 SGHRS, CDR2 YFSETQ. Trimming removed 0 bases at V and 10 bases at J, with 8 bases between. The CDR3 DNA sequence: TGCGCCAGCAGCTTGGATTCGGGGGAGCAGTTCTTC. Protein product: CASSLDSGEQFF.

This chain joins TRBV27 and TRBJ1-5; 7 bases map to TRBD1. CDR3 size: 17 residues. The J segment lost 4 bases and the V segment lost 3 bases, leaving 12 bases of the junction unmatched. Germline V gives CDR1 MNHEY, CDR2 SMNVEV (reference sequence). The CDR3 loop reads CASSFSFAGGTNQPQHF. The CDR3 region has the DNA TGTGCCAGCAGTTTCTCTTTCGCAGGGGGGACGAATCAGCCCCAGCATTTT.

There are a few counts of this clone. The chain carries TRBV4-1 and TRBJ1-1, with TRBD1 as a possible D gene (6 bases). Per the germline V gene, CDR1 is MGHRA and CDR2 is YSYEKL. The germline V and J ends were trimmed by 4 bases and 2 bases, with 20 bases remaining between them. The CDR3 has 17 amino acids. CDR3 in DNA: TGCGCCAGCAGCCCAAGAAGAGCAGGGGAAAAAAACACTGAAGCTTTCTTT. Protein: CASSPRRAGEKNTEAFF.

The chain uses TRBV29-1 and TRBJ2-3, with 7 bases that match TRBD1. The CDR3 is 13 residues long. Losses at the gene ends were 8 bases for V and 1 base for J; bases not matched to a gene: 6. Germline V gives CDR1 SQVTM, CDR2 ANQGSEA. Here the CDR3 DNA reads TGCAGCACCCCCGGACAGGGCACAGATACGCAGTATTTT. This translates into CSTPGQGTDTQYF.

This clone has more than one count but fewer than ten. Here the CDR3 DNA reads TGTGCCAGCAGCCAAGATCGGGGGGCGGTGATGAACACTGAAGCTTTCTTT. It codes for CASSQDRGAVMNTEAFF. This sequence joins TRBV4-2 and TRBJ1-1; TRBD1 might be the D (6 bases). Germline V lookup: CDR1 LGHNA, CDR2 YNFKEQ. Trimming removed 0 bases from V and 0 bases from J, with 14 bases in between. The CDR3 has 17 residues.

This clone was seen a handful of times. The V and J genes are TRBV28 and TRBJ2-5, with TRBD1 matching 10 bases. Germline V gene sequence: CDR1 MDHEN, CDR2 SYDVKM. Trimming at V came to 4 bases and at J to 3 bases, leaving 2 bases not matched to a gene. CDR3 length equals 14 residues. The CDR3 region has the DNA TGTGCCAGCAGTTCGACAGGGGGCGAAGAGACCCAGTACTTC. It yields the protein CASSSTGGEETQYF.

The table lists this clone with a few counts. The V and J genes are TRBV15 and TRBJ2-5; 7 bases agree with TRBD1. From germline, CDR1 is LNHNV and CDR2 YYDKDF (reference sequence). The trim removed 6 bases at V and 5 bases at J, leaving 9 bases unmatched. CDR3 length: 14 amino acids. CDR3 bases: TGTGCCACCAGTGACAGGGCGGTTGAGGAGACCCAGTACTTC. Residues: CATSDRAVEETQYF. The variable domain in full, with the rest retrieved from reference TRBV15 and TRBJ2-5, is DAMVIQNPRYQVTQFGKPVTLSCSQTLNHNVMYWYQQKSSQAPKLLFHYYDKDFNNEADTPDNFQSRRPNTSFCFLDIRSPGLGDTAMYLCATSDRAVEETQYFGPGTRLLVL.

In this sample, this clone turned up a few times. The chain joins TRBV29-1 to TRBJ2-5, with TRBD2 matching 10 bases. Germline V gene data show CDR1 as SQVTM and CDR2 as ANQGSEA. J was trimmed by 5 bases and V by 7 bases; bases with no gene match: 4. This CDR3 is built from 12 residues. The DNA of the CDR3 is TGCAGCGGTCTAGCGGGAGATGAGACCCAGTACTTC. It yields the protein CSGLAGDETQYF. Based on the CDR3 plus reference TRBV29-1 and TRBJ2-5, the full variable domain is SAVISQKPSRDICQRGTSLTIQCQVDSQVTMMFWYRQQPGQSLTLIATANQGSEATYESGFVIDKFPISRPNLTFSTLTVSNMSPEDSSIYLCSGLAGDETQYFGPGTRLLVL.

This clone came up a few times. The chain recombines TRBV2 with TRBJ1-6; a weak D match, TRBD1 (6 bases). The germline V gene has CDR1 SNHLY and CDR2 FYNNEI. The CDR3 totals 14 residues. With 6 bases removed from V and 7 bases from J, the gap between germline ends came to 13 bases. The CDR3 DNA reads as TGTGCCAGCAGCTCGGCCAGGGGAAATTCACCCCTCCACTTT. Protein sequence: CASSSARGNSPLHF.

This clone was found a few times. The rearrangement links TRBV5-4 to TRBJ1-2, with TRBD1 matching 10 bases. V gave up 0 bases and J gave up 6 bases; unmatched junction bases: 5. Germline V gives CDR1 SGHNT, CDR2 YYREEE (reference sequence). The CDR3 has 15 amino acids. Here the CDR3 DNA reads TGTGCCAGCAGCTTGGTGGGACAGGGGATCGATGGCTACACCTTC. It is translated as CASSLVGQGIDGYTF.

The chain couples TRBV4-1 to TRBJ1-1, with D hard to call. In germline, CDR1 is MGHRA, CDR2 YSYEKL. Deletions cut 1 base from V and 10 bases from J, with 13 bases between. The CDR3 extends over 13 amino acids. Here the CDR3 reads CASSQVDLTGAFF. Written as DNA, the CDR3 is TGCGCCAGCAGCCAAGTCGACCTCACGGGAGCTTTCTTT.

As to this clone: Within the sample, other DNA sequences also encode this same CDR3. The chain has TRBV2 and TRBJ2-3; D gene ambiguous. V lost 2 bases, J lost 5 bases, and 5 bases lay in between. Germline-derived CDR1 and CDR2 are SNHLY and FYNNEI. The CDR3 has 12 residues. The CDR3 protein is CASSERGDTQYF. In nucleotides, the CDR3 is TGTGCCAGCAGTGAAAGAGGAGATACGCAGTATTTT.

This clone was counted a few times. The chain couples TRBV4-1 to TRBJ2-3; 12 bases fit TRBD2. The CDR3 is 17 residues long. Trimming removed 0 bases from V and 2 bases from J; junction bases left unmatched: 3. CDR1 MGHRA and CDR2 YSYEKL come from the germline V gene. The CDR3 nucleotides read TGCGCCAGCAGCCAAGATCCTAGCGGGAGGGCCACAGATACGCAGTATTTT. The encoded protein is CASSQDPSGRATDTQYF.

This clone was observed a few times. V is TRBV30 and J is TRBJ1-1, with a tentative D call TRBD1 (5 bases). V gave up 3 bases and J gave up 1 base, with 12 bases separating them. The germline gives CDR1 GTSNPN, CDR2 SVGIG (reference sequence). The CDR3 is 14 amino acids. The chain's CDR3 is CAWSPAGPNTEAFF. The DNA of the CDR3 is TGTGCCTGGAGCCCCGCGGGGCCGAACACTGAAGCTTTCTTT.

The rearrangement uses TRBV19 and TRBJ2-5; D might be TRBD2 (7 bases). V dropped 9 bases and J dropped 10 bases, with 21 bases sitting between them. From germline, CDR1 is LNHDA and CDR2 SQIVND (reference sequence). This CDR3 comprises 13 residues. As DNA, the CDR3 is TGTGCCAGCCGTCGGGGGGCCTGGAGGGGCCAGTACTTC. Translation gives CASRRGAWRGQYF.

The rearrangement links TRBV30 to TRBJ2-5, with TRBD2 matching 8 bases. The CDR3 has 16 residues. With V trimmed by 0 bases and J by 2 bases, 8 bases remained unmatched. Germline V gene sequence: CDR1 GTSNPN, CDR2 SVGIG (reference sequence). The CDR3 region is CAWSVALTSVQETQYF. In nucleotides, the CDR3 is TGTGCCTGGAGTGTCGCCCTGACTAGCGTACAAGAGACCCAGTACTTC. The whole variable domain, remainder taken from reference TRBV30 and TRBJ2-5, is SQTIHQWPATLVQPVGSPLSLECTVEGTSNPNLYWYRQAAGRGLQLLFYSVGIGQISSEVPQNLSASRPQDRQFILSSKKLLLSDSGFYLCAWSVALTSVQETQYFGPGTRLLVL.

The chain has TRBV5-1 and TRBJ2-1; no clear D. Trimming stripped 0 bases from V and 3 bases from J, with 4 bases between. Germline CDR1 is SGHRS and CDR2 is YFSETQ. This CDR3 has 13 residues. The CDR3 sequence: CASSLGLYNEQFF. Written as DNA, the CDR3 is TGCGCCAGCAGCTTGGGACTCTACAATGAGCAGTTCTTC. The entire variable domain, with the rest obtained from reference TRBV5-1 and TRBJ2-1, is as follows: KAGVTQTPRYLIKTRGQQVTLSCSPISGHRSVSWYQQTPGQGLQFLFEYFSETQRNKGNFPGRFSGRQFSNSRSEMNVSTLELGDSALYLCASSLGLYNEQFFGPGTRLTVL.